This T cell receptor beta chain was captured in a study of beta chain features in type 1 diabetes. Study at large: In age, gender and cell yields, patients were similar to healthy donors. Findings of the study overall: Shortening of TCRB CDR3s, moderate but significant, appeared in all four CD4+ subsets of Type 1 diabetes patients. Within patients, naive, central memory and Treg TCRB repertoires seemed more similar than within healthy donors.

Expressed TCRB transcripts were sequenced because the entire RNA isolate underwent reverse transcription. Average reads for naive, central memory and regulatory T cell samples were several million. Sequencing used immunoSEQ multiplex PCR; TCRdb keeps in-frame clones, though not all of them. The repertoire has 310,000 or so clones, approximately 10% of them found once; the top ten carry 0.015% to 0.02%. This clone was detected only a few times. What it binds is not known. The CDR3 length is 15 residues. The V segment lost 3 bases and the J segment 7 bases; nucleotides outside the gene matches: 9. Looked up from germline, CDR1 is SEHNR and CDR2 is FQNEAQ (reference sequence).

The TCR sequence derives from a woman in her twenties or thirties in good health. The specimen sequenced was naive CD4+ T cells from blood. The chain joins TRBV7-9 to TRBJ2-1, with TRBD1 matching 7 bases. CDR3 in amino acids: CASSFGTARGNEQFF. The CDR3 coding sequence is TGTGCCAGCAGCTTTGGGACAGCACGAGGAAATGAGCAGTTCTTC.